This passage covers 21 T cell receptor beta chains from one sample sequenced in a study of T cells in localized non-small cell lung cancer (dated by TCRdb to about 2020). The library was generated by the immunoSEQ multiplex PCR assay. Here the immuneACCESS table is served through TCRdb, limited to in-frame sequences with V and J called. Missing clones are a known gap in these copies; in checked studies unresolved V genes cover under half, and the rest lacks a known reason. This sample holds some 140,000 clones; 80% to 90% were observed only once. In total, the top ten clones hold about 1.5% of the sample. Sequences were derived from peripheral blood, sampled before any cancer treatment. All receptors come from a female donor of 60 years or more with stage I lung adenocarcinoma.

The chain is built from TRBV5-1 and TRBJ2-5, with a possible D match to TRBD1 (6 bases). The J call is uncertain, as TRBJ2-7 better fits the DNA end. Germline V gives CDR1 SGHRS, CDR2 YFSETQ. The length of the CDR3 is 14 residues. The CDR3 is CASSLTGPSYEQYF. The CDR3 bases are TGCGCCAGCAGCTTGACAGGGCCTTCCTACGAGCAGTACTTC.

This chain uses TRBV25-1 with TRBJ2-1; 9 nucleotides agree with TRBD2. The CDR3 length is 16 residues. V trimming: 8 bases; J trimming: 6 bases; junction bases outside the gene matches: 14. CDR1 is MGHDK, CDR2 SYGVNS, per germline. The CDR3: CASAPSRGLASNEQFF. CDR3 bases: TGTGCCAGCGCTCCCTCAAGGGGACTAGCATCCAATGAGCAGTTCTTC.

This clone was counted only a few times. CDR3 sequence: CASSLFGGQEHF. CDR3 bases: TGTGCCAGCAGTTTATTCGGGGGCCAAGAGCATTTT. The chain combines TRBV27 with TRBJ1-5; D is perhaps TRBD1 (6 bases). CDR1 is MNHEY, CDR2 SMNVEV, per germline (reference sequence). V lost 1 base and J 14 bases, leaving 12 bases between the germline ends. The CDR3 totals 12 residues.

The chain is built from TRBV5-6 and TRBJ2-7, with D possibly matching TRBD1 (6 bases). The V gene's germline CDR1 is SGHDT and CDR2 YYEEEE. Trimming pared 1 base from V and 6 bases from J, leaving 20 bases between. This CDR3 has 16 amino acids. DNA for the CDR3: TGTGCCAGCAGCTTGCCGGCGGCCAAACAGGGAACCGAGCAGTACTTC. The encoded protein is CASSLPAAKQGTEQYF.

This clone occurred a few times. The same CDR3 is also encoded by other DNA sequences in this sample. The rearrangement links TRBV28 to TRBJ1-5; D unclear. The CDR3 extends over 12 amino acids. Trimming stripped 2 bases from V and 6 bases from J, with 5 bases between. CDR1 MDHEN and CDR2 SYDVKM come from the germline V gene. CDR3 in amino acids: CASSLVGQPQHF. CDR3 DNA sequence: TGTGCCAGCAGTTTAGTTGGTCAGCCCCAGCATTTT.

The chain is built from TRBV2 and TRBJ1-1, with D possibly matching TRBD1 (5 bases). The CDR3 length is 14 residues. Looked up from germline, CDR1 is SNHLY and CDR2 is FYNNEI. The CDR3 protein is CGGRRELGGSEAFF. For the CDR3, the DNA is TGTGGTGGCAGGAGGGAATTGGGGGGGTCTGAAGCTTTCTTT.

The chain links TRBV9 to TRBJ1-2; D not certain. This CDR3 has 15 amino acids. Germline values: CDR1 SGDLS, CDR2 YYNGEE. V lost 0 bases and J 4 bases, leaving 13 bases between the germline ends. CDR3 DNA sequence: TGTGCCAGCAGCGTAGGTGCAGGACCGGGCTATGGCTACACCTTC. It yields the protein CASSVGAGPGYGYTF.

The rearrangement uses TRBV14 and TRBJ2-5; 11 positions agree with TRBD2. The CDR3 loop spans 18 amino acids. Germline V CDR1 and CDR2: SGHDN, FVKESK. With 3 bases clipped from V and 4 bases from J, the junction kept 13 bases outside the gene matches. The CDR3, as DNA: TGTGCCAGCAGCCAGAGGACTCCGTATCTAGCGGGAGGAGAGACCCAGTACTTC. Protein product: CASSQRTPYLAGGETQYF. Drawing the rest from reference TRBV14 and TRBJ2-5, the complete variable domain is EAGVTQFPSHSVIEKGQTVTLRCDPISGHDNLYWYRRVMGKEIKFLLHFVKESKQDESGMPNNRFLAERTGGTYSTLKVQPAELEDSGVYFCASSQRTPYLAGGETQYFGPGTRLLVL.

This clone was detected only a few times. The rearrangement joins TRBV11-2 to TRBJ2-7, with 7 bases fitting TRBD1. CDR3 size: 16 residues. Germline loops: CDR1 SGHAT, CDR2 FQNNGV. V shed 4 bases and J 0 bases; nucleotides not matched to a gene: 9. This CDR3 is CASSWYRQGNSYEQYF. The DNA for the CDR3 is TGTGCCAGCAGCTGGTACAGACAGGGCAACTCCTACGAGCAGTACTTC.

The chain has TRBV5-1 and TRBJ2-3; D uncertain. V gave up 0 bases and J gave up 2 bases, with 7 bases separating them. CDR1 SGHRS and CDR2 YFSETQ come from the germline V gene. The CDR3 has 14 residues. The CDR3 sequence is CASSLGPSTDTQYF. As DNA, the CDR3 is TGCGCCAGCAGCTTGGGCCCCTCCACAGATACGCAGTATTTT. Looking up the rest from reference TRBV5-1 and TRBJ2-3 gives the full variable domain: KAGVTQTPRYLIKTRGQQVTLSCSPISGHRSVSWYQQTPGQGLQFLFEYFSETQRNKGNFPGRFSGRQFSNSRSEMNVSTLELGDSALYLCASSLGPSTDTQYFGPGTRLTVL.

This rearrangement joins TRBV2 to TRBJ2-5; D may be TRBD1 or TRBD2 (6 bases each). V shed 6 bases and J shed 5 bases, with 10 bases lying between them. Germline V CDR1 and CDR2: SNHLY, FYNNEI. There are 12 residues in the CDR3. CDR3 sequence: CASRRGVETQYF. In nucleotides, the CDR3 is TGTGCCAGCAGGAGGGGGGTTGAGACCCAGTACTTC.

CDR3 loop: CASSHTGIYEQYF. The CDR3 bases are TGTGCCAGCAGTCACACAGGTATCTACGAGCAGTACTTC. This chain connects TRBV27 to TRBJ2-7; TRBD1 might be the D (5 bases). CDR3 size: 13 residues. The V end was cut by 5 bases, the J end by 3 bases, with 11 bases between. CDR1 MNHEY and CDR2 SMNVEV come from the germline V gene (reference sequence).

The chain carries TRBV30 and TRBJ1-2; D is undetermined. Trimming left V 2 bases short and J 7 bases short, with 14 bases between. This CDR3 has 13 residues. Germline lookup yields CDR1 GTSNPN and CDR2 SVGIG (reference sequence). CDR3 coding DNA: TGTGCCTGGAGTCGGTCGGGTAGGCTTGGCTACACCTTC. Protein: CAWSRSGRLGYTF.

The rearrangement uses TRBV28 and TRBJ2-7; 14 bases align to TRBD2. CDR1 MDHEN and CDR2 SYDVKM come from the germline V gene. This CDR3 has 15 residues. V lost 5 bases to trimming and J lost 4 bases; unmatched junction nucleotides: 4. The CDR3: CASSTGLAGVYEQYF. DNA for the CDR3: TGTGCCAGCAGTACGGGACTAGCGGGGGTGTACGAGCAGTACTTC.

For the CDR3, the DNA is TGTGCCAGCAGTTACCGGGACAGCATGCGAAACACCATATATTTT. Its protein product is CASSYRDSMRNTIYF. The rearrangement uses TRBV6-5 and TRBJ1-3, with TRBD1 matching over 7 bases. This CDR3 is built from 15 residues. The V gene end was trimmed by 2 bases and the J gene end by 5 bases; junction bases not matched to a gene: 6. Germline loops: CDR1 MNHEY, CDR2 SVGAGI.

The chain has TRBV18 and TRBJ2-2; D ambiguous. CDR1 is KGHSH, CDR2 LQKENI, per germline. This CDR3 contains 13 residues. Deletions cut 0 bases from V and 9 bases from J, with 8 bases between. CDR3 nucleotides: TGTGCCAGCTCACCACCGACGAGCTGGGAGCTGTTTTTT. It codes for CASSPPTSWELFF.

The rearrangement uses TRBV2 and TRBJ2-6; TRBD2 is a possible D gene (7 bases). The V end lost 3 bases, the J end lost 2 bases, and 14 bases lay between the germline ends. This CDR3 spans 17 amino acids. The germline gives CDR1 SNHLY, CDR2 FYNNEI. CDR3 amino acids: CASSDLGGQAGANVLTF. The DNA of the CDR3 is TGTGCCAGCAGTGATTTGGGGGGGCAGGCTGGGGCCAACGTCCTGACTTTC.

CDR3: CASSHSGQGEGGYTF. The CDR3 nucleotides read TGTGCCAGCAGCCATTCCGGACAGGGGGAGGGTGGCTACACCTTC. The chain recombines TRBV14 with TRBJ1-2; 10 nucleotides line up with TRBD1. There are 15 residues in the CDR3. J gave up 7 bases and V 3 bases, and 8 bases lay outside the gene matches. Per the germline V gene, CDR1 is SGHDN and CDR2 is FVKESK.

The chain joins TRBV28 to TRBJ1-2; TRBD1 aligns across 7 bases. The length of the CDR3 is 15 residues. J gave up 4 bases and V 6 bases, and 11 bases lay outside the gene matches. Germline V gene data show CDR1 as MDHEN and CDR2 as SYDVKM. The CDR3 is CASRTPRDSFYGYTF. CDR3 DNA: TGTGCCAGCAGGACGCCCCGGGACAGCTTCTATGGCTACACCTTC.

This clone was seen just once. This chain uses TRBV7-2 with TRBJ2-7; tentative D call: TRBD2 (6 bases). Trimming left V 2 bases short and J 5 bases short, with 13 bases between. Germline CDR1 is SGHTA and CDR2 is FQGNSA. This CDR3 is built from 14 residues. The CDR3 is CASSLMTSSHEQYF. The DNA for the CDR3 is TGTGCCAGCAGCTTAATGACTAGTAGCCACGAGCAGTACTTC. The full variable domain, completed using reference TRBV7-2 and TRBJ2-7, is GAGVSQSPSNKVTEKGKDVELRCDPISGHTALYWYRQSLGQGLEFLIYFQGNSAPDKSGLPSDRFSAERTGGSVSTLTIQRTQQEDSAVYLCASSLMTSSHEQYFGPGTRLTVT.

In this sample, this clone turned up a few times. CDR3 sequence: CASSARATDTQYF. DNA for the CDR3: TGTGCCAGCAGCGCCCGGGCCACAGATACGCAGTATTTT. J is TRBJ2-3 and V is TRBV7-2; no reliable D call. CDR1 and CDR2 (germline): SGHTA, FQGNSA. The CDR3 is 13 residues long. The V end lost 5 bases, the J end lost 2 bases, and 8 bases lay between the germline ends.